The TCR beta chain under discussion was sequenced for a study of T cell repertoires in cytomegalovirus infection. Study overall: Signatures in public TCR beta sequences pointed to both CMV infection and matching HLA type.

Study-wide findings and caveats: Ex vivo, HLA-C-restricted CMV-specific TCR beta clonotypes prevailed over the rest of the response. Cumulative frequency of public TCR beta families picked out carriers of CMV plus the relevant HLA.

Only a few counts were recorded for this clonotype. What it binds is not known. TCRdb analysed the reads with MiXCR anew, one entry per CDR3 protein. This table has approximately 500,000 distinct CDR3 sequences, 30% to 40% appearing once. Germline V gene lookup returns CDR1 PRHDT and CDR2 FYEKMQ (reference sequence). J was trimmed by 3 bases and V by 5 bases; bases with no gene match: 4. The CDR3 has 13 residues. This clonotype was obtained from a human donor in good health (CMV status not recorded). Some clones in this sample may be carry-over from other donors' samples. The specimen was cultured PBMCs, collected from culture after CMV antigen stimulation. This chain connects TRBV13 to TRBJ2-7, with 7 positions matching TRBD2. The CDR3 nucleotides read TGTGCCAGCAGCCCTAGCGGACTCTACGAGCAGTACTTC. Its translation: CASSPSGLYEQYF.